This note documents a single TCR beta chain sequence. The record originates from a study of T cells in Graves' hyperthyroidism and ophthalmopathy. About the study: Prior to any treatment, at the point of initial diagnosis, peripheral blood was collected.

V was pared by 7 bases and J by 3 bases, with 8 bases of the junction left unmatched. The CDR3 has 14 residues. Germline V gene lookup returns CDR1 SGHRS and CDR2 YFSETQ. From RNA transcripts, TCR beta CDR3 regions were amplified. RT-PCR in the first round (using the HTBI primer set) targeted the TCR CDR3. MiXCR, applied by TCRdb to the multiplex PCR reads, yields one record per CDR3 protein. The table has roughly 840,000 distinct CDR3 sequences, 38% seen once. Stable disease denoted Graves' hyperthyroidism without ophthalmopathy progression within 18 months. Recently diagnosed hyperthyroidism of less than 2 months' duration affected patients aged 18 to 65. Uncontrolled infection, other autoimmune disease, pregnancy and lactation each barred patients from inclusion.

The gene calls are TRBV5-1 and TRBJ2-7; 9 bases align to TRBD1. The TCR was taken from a man younger than 30 with Graves' hyperthyroidism. Sequencing was carried out using blood. The CDR3, as DNA: TGCGCCAGCGGCCGGGACAGGGCATACTACGAGCAGTACTTC. This translates into CASGRDRAYYEQYF.